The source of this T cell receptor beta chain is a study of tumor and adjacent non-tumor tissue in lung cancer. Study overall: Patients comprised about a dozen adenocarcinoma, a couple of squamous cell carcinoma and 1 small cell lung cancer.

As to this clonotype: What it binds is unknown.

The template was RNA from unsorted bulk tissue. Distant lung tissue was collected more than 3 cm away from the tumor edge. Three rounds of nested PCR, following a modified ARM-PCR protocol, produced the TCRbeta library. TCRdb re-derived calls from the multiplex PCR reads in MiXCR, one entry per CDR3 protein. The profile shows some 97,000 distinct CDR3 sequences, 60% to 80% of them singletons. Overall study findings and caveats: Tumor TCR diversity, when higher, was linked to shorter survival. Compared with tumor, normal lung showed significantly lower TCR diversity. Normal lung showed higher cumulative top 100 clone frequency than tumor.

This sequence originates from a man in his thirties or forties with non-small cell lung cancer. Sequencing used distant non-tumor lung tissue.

DNA of the CDR3: TGCAGTGCTAGAGGTGGGGGACCCAATATACCCCTCCACTTT. Protein sequence: CSARGGGPNIPLHF. This rearrangement joins TRBV20-1 to TRBJ1-6; D perhaps matches TRBD1 (5 bases). The germline V gene has CDR1 DFQATT and CDR2 SNEGSKA (reference sequence). Deletions cut 1 base from V and 12 bases from J, with 16 bases between. The CDR3 is 14 residues long.